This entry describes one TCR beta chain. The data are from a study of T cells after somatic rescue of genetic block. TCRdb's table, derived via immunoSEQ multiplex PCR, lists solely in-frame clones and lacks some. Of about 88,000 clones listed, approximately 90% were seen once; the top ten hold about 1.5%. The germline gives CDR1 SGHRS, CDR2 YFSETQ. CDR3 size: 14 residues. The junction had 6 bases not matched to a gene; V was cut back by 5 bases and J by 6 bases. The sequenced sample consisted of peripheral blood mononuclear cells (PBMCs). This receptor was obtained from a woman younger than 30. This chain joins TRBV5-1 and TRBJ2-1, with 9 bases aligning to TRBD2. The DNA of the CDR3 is TGCGCCAGCAGACAAATAGCGGGAGTCAATGAGCAGTTCTTC. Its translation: CASRQIAGVNEQFF.